These 9 T cell receptor beta chains came from one sample sequenced in a study of T cell responses to AZD1222 COVID-19 vaccine (dated by TCRdb to the early 2020s). The time point label, read with the paper, signifies: about 28 days (+/-7) after the second vaccine dose. The protocol used for the library was the immunoSEQ multiplex PCR assay. TCRdb obtained this table from immuneACCESS and retained in-frame rearrangements with V and J assigned. These tables miss some clones; where compared with another copy, unresolved V genes account for less than half of the shortfall, and the remainder is unexplained. This sample comprises about 200,000 clones, roughly nine tenths of them detected only once. The ten top clones hold 3.4% of the sample. Sequences were derived from peripheral blood, sampled 28 days after the second AZD1222 dose. All receptors come from an adult who received the AZD1222 COVID-19 vaccine.

CDR3 DNA: TGTGCCAGCAGGTTAGCGGGGGCCTACGAGCAGTACTTC. Translation: CASRLAGAYEQYF. This chain joins TRBV28 and TRBJ2-7; TRBD2 matches 9 bases. The CDR3 covers 13 residues. The trim removed 6 bases at V and 2 bases at J, leaving 2 bases unmatched. Germline values: CDR1 MDHEN, CDR2 SYDVKM.

This clone was counted a few times. The J gene is TRBJ1-2, the V gene TRBV19; the match to TRBD1 covers 10 bases. The CDR3 is 15 residues long. Per the germline V gene, CDR1 is LNHDA and CDR2 is SQIVND (reference sequence). Losses at the gene ends were 4 bases for V and 4 bases for J; bases not matched to a gene: 6. The CDR3 region is CASSNGQGGSYGYTF. CDR3 nucleotides: TGTGCCAGTAGTAACGGACAGGGGGGGTCCTATGGCTACACCTTC.

The V call is TRBV28, the J call TRBJ2-1; perhaps TRBD2 as D (5 bases). Trimming cost V 6 bases and J 6 bases, with 18 bases left between them. The germline V gene has CDR1 MDHEN and CDR2 SYDVKM. The CDR3 is 15 residues long. As DNA, the CDR3 is TGTGCCAGCAGAGCGACTGCGACTACAGCCAATGAGCAGTTCTTC. Translation gives CASRATATTANEQFF.

The genes are TRBV19 and TRBJ2-1, with D unclear. Trimming shortened V by 1 base and J by 6 bases, and 4 bases separated the two germline ends. The length of the CDR3 is 12 residues. Germline assignment: CDR1 LNHDA and CDR2 SQIVND (reference sequence). The CDR3 protein is CASSIAPNEQFF. For the CDR3, the DNA is TGTGCCAGTAGTATAGCCCCCAATGAGCAGTTCTTC.

As for this clone: Other DNA variants within this sample encode the same CDR3. This chain links TRBV19 with TRBJ1-6; the match to TRBD1 covers 7 bases. Trimming took 6 bases from V and 7 from J; bases not matched to a gene: 3. The CDR3 spans 13 residues. The germline V gene has CDR1 LNHDA and CDR2 SQIVND (reference sequence). CDR3 region: CASRTGDNSPLHF. DNA for the CDR3: TGTGCCAGTAGAACAGGGGACAATTCACCCCTCCACTTT.

This chain connects TRBV5-1 to TRBJ2-7; TRBD1 is a possible D gene (6 bases). The germline V gene encodes CDR1 SGHRS and CDR2 YFSETQ. The CDR3 runs to 14 residues. V dropped 6 bases and J dropped 7 bases, with 20 bases sitting between them. The CDR3: CASNAGAPLGEQYF. CDR3 nucleotides: TGCGCCAGCAATGCAGGGGCGCCTCTTGGGGAGCAGTACTTC.

This sequence joins TRBV9 and TRBJ2-7, with 7 bases matching TRBD2. CDR3 length: 16 amino acids. After removal of 3 bases from V and 0 bases from J, the junction contained 9 bases not matched to a gene. Germline loops: CDR1 SGDLS, CDR2 YYNGEE. The CDR3 is CASSAGEGRYSYEQYF. In DNA form, the CDR3 reads TGTGCCAGCAGCGCTGGGGAGGGGCGATACTCCTACGAGCAGTACTTC.

V and J are TRBV18 and TRBJ1-6, with D perhaps TRBD1 (6 bases). The CDR3 is 15 residues long. Germline V gene lookup returns CDR1 KGHSH and CDR2 LQKENI. The V gene lost 1 base and the J gene lost 7 bases, with 11 bases spanning the gap. This CDR3 is CASSPQPQGNSPLHF. Written as DNA, the CDR3 is TGTGCCAGCTCACCACAGCCCCAGGGGAATTCACCCCTCCACTTT.

The J gene is TRBJ2-2, the V gene TRBV10-3, with D maybe TRBD2 (5 bases). CDR1 is ENHRY and CDR2 is SYGVKD in the germline V gene. The length of the CDR3 is 18 residues. Trimming took 0 bases from V and 0 from J, leaving 14 bases between them. The CDR3 is CAISESGGWRTNTGELFF. The DNA of the CDR3 is TGTGCCATCAGTGAGTCTGGCGGGTGGCGGACGAACACCGGGGAGCTGTTTTTT.